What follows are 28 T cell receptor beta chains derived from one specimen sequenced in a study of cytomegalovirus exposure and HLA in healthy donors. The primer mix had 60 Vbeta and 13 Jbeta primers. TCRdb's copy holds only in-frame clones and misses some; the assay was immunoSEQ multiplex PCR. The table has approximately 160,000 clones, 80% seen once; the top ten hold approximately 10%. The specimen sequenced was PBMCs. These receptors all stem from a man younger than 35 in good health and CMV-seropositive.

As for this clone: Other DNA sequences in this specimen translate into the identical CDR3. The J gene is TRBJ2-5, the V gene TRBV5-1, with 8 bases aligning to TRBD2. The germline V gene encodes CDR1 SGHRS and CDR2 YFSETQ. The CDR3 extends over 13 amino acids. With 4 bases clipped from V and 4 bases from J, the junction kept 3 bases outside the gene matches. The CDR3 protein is CASSLGLGETQYF. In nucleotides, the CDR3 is TGCGCCAGCAGCCTGGGACTAGGAGAGACCCAGTACTTC.

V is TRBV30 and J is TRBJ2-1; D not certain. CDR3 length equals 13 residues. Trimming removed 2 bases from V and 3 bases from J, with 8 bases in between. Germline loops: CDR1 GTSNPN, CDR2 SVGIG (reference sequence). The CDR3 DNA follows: TGTGCCTGGAGTCTTATAAACTACAATGAGCAGTTCTTC. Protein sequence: CAWSLINYNEQFF.

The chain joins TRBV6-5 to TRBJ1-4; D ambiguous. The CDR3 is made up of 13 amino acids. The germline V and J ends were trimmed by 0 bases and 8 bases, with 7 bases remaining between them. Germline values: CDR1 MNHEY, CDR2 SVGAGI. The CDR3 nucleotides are TGTGCCAGCAGTTACTCCAAGGAGGAAAAACTGTTTTTT. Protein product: CASSYSKEEKLFF.

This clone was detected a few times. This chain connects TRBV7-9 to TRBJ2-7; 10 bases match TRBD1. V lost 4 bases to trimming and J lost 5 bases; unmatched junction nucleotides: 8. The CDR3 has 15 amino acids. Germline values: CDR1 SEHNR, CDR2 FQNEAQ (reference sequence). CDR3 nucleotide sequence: TGTGCCAGCAGCTATTCGACAGGGGGCTTAGACGAGCAGTACTTC. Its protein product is CASSYSTGGLDEQYF.

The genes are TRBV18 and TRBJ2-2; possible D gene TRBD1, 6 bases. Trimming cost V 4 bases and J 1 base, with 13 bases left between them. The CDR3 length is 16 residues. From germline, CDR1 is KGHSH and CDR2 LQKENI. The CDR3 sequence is CASSRTGTLNTGELFF. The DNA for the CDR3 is TGTGCCAGCTCACGGACCGGGACACTGAACACCGGGGAGCTGTTTTTT.

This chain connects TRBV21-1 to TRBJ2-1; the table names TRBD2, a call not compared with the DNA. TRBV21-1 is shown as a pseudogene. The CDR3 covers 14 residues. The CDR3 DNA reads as TGTGCCAGCAGCCACGACTTGGCCAGAGAGGAGCAGTTCTTC. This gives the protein CASSHDLAREEQFF.

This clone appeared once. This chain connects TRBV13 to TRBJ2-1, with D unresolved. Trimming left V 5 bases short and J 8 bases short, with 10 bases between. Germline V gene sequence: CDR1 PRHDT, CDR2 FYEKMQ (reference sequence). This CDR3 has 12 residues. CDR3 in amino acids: CASSTPPDEQFF. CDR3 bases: TGTGCCAGCAGCACTCCCCCCGATGAGCAGTTCTTC.

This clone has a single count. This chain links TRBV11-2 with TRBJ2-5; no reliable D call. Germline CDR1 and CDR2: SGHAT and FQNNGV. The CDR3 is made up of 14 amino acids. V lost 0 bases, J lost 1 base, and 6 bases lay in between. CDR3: CASSLDSRQETQYF. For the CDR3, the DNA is TGTGCCAGCAGCTTAGACTCGCGCCAAGAGACCCAGTACTTC.

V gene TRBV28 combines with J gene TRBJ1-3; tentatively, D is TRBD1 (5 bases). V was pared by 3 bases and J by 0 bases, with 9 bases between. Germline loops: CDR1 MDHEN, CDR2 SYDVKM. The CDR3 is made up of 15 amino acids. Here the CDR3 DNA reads TGTGCCAGCAGTTTGGGGCAGATCTCTGGAAACACCATATATTTT. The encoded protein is CASSLGQISGNTIYF.

This CDR3 reads CASSQDGGGSGDVSYEQYF. The CDR3 DNA sequence: TGCGCCAGCAGCCAAGACGGGGGGGGTTCGGGAGATGTCTCTTACGAGCAGTACTTC. V gene TRBV4-1 combines with J gene TRBJ2-7, with 8 positions matching TRBD2. Trimming cost V 0 bases and J 4 bases; bases outside gene matches: 17. The length of the CDR3 is 19 residues. Germline V lookup: CDR1 MGHRA, CDR2 YSYEKL.

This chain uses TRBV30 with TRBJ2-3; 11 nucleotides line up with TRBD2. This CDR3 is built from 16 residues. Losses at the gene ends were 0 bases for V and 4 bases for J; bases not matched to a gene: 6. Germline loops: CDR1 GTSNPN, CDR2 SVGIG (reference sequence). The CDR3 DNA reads TGTGCCTGGAGTGTACTAGCGGGAGTTTACCCAGATACGCAGTATTTT. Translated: CAWSVLAGVYPDTQYF.

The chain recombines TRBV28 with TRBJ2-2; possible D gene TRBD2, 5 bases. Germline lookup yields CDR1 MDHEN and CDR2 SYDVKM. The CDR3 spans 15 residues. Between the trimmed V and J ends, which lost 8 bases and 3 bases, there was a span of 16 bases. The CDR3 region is CASFHPSGYTGELFF. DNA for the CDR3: TGTGCCAGCTTCCACCCTTCGGGGTACACCGGGGAGCTGTTTTTT.

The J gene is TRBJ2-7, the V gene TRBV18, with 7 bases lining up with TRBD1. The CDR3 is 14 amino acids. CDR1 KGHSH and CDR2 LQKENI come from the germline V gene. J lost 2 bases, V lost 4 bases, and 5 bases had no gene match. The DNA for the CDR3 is TGTGCCAGCTCACAGACAGGGAGAGCCTACGAGCAGTACTTC. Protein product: CASSQTGRAYEQYF.

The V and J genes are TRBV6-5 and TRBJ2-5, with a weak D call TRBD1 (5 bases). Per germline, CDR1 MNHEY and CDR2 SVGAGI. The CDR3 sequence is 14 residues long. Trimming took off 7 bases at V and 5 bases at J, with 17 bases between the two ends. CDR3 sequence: CASTESGAGETQYF. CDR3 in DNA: TGTGCCAGCACAGAAAGTGGGGCTGGCGAGACCCAGTACTTC.

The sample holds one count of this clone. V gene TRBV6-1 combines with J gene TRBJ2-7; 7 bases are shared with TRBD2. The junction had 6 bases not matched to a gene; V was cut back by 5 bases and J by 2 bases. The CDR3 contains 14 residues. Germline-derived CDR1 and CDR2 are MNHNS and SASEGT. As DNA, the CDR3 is TGTGCCAGCAGTTCCGGGACTACCGCCTACGAGCAGTACTTC. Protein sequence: CASSSGTTAYEQYF.

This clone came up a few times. In DNA form, the CDR3 reads TGTGCCAGCAGTTTATCGGGGGGACTTTTAGTGAACACTGAAGCTTTCTTT. It encodes CASSLSGGLLVNTEAFF. The gene calls are TRBV27 and TRBJ1-1; perhaps TRBD1 as D (5 bases). V lost 0 bases, J lost 0 bases, and 14 bases lay in between. Germline V gene sequence: CDR1 MNHEY, CDR2 SMNVEV (reference sequence). CDR3 size: 17 residues.

This chain's CDR3 is CASSGDSYEQYF. CDR3 in DNA: TGTGCCAGCAGCGGGGACAGCTACGAGCAGTACTTC. The chain couples TRBV7-2 to TRBJ2-7; 7 bases fit TRBD1. This CDR3 region has 12 residues. Unmatched junction bases numbered 1, after V lost 5 bases and J lost 3 bases. Germline-derived CDR1 and CDR2 are SGHTA and FQGNSA.

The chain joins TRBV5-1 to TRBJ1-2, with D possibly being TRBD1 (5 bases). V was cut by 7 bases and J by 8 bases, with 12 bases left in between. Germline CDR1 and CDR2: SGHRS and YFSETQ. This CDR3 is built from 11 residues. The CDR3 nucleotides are TGCGCCAGCTGGGGGGGAGGCGGCTACACCTTC. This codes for CASWGGGGYTF.

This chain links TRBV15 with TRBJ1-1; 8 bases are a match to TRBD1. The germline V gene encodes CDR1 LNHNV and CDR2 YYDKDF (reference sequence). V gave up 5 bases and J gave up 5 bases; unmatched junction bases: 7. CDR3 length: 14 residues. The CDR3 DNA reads TGTGCCACCAGCGGCCGTACAGGGGGTACTGAAGCTTTCTTT. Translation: CATSGRTGGTEAFF.

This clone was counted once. The CDR3 reads CASSLGQGVNEQFF. The CDR3 nucleotides are TGCGCCAGCAGCTTGGGGCAGGGGGTCAATGAGCAGTTCTTC. This chain joins TRBV5-1 and TRBJ2-1, with 7 bases lining up with TRBD1. The CDR3 covers 14 residues. Trimming at V came to 0 bases and at J to 6 bases, leaving 3 bases not matched to a gene. Per germline, CDR1 SGHRS and CDR2 YFSETQ.

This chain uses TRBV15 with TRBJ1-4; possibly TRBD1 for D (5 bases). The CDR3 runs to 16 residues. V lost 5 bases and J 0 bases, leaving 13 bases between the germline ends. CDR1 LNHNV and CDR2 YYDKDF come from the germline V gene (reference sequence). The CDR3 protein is CATSPKTGPTNEKLFF. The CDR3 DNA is TGTGCCACCAGCCCTAAAACAGGTCCAACTAATGAAAAACTGTTTTTT.

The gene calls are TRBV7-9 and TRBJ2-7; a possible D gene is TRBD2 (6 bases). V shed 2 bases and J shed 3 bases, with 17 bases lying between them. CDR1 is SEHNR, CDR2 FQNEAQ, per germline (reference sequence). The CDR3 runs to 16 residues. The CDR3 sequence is CASSLKPGSSDYEQYF. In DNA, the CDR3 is TGTGCCAGCAGCTTAAAGCCCGGGAGCAGCGACTACGAGCAGTACTTC. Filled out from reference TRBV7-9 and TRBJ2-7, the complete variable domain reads DTGVSQNPRHKITKRGQNVTFRCDPISEHNRLYWYRQTLGQGPEFLTYFQNEAQLEKSRLLSDRFSAERPKGSFSTLEIQRTEQGDSAMYLCASSLKPGSSDYEQYFGPGTRLTVT.

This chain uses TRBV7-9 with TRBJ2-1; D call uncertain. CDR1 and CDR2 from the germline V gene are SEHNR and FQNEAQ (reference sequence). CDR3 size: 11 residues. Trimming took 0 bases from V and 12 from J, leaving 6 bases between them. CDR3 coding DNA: TGTGCCAGCAGCTTAGCGGCCCGGCAGTTCTTC. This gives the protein CASSLAARQFF.

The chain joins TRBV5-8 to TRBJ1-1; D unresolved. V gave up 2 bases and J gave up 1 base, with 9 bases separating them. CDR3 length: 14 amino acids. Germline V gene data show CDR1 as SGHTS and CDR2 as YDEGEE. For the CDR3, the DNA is TGTGCCAGCAGCTTTCTCGCGGCGAACACTGAAGCTTTCTTT. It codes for CASSFLAANTEAFF.

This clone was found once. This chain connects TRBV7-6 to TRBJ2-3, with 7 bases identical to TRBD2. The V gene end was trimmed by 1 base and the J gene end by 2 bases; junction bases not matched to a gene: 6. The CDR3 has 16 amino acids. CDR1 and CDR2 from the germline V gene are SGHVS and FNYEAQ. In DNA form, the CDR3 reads TGTGCCAGCAGCTTAGGGACTAGTTCTTACACAGATACGCAGTATTTT. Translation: CASSLGTSSYTDTQYF.

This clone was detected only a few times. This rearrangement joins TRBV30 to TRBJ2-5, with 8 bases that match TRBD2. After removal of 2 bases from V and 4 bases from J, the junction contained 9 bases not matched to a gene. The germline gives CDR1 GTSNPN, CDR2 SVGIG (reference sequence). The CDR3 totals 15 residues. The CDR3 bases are TGTGCCTGGAGTAACAGCGGGAGTGCCTTAGAGACCCAGTACTTC. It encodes CAWSNSGSALETQYF.

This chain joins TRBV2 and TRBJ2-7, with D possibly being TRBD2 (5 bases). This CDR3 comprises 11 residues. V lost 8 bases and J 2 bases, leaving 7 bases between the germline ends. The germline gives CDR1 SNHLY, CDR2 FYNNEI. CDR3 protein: CASSGAYEQYF. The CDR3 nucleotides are TGTGCCAGCTCCGGGGCCTACGAGCAGTACTTC.

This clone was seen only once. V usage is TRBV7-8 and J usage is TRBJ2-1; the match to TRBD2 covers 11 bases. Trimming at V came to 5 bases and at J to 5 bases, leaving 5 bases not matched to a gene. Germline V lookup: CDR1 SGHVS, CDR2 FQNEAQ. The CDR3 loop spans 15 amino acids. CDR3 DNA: TGTGCCAGCAGCCGAACTAGCGGGGGAGACAATGAGCAGTTCTTC. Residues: CASSRTSGGDNEQFF.